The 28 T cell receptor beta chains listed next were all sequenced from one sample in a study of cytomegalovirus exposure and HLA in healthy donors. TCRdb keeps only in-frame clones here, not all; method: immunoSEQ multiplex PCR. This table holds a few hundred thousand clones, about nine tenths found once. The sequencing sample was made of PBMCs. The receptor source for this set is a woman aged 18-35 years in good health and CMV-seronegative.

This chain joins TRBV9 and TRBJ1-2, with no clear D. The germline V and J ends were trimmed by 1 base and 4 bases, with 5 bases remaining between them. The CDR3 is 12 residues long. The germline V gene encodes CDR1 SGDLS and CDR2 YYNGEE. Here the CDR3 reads CASSVSIYGYTF. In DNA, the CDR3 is TGTGCCAGCAGCGTAAGCATCTATGGCTACACCTTC.

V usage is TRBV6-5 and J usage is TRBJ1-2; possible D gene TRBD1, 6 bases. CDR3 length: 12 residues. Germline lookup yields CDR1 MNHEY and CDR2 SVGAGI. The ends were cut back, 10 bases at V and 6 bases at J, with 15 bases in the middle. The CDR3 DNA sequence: TGTGCCACCGAAGGGGGGGGTAATGGCTACACCTTC. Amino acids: CATEGGGNGYTF.

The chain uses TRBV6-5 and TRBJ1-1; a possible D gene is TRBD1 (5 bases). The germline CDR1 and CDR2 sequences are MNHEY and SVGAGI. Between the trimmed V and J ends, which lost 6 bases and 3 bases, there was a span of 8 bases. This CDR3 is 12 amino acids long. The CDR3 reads CASREGYTEAFF. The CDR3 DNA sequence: TGTGCCAGCAGGGAGGGGTACACTGAAGCTTTCTTT.

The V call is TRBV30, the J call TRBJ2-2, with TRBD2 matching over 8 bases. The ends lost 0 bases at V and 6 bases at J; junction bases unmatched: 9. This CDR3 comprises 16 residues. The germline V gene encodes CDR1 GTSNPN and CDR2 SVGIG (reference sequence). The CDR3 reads CAWSVVVGRAPGELFF. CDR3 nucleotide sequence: TGTGCCTGGAGTGTAGTTGTCGGGAGGGCCCCCGGGGAGCTGTTTTTT.

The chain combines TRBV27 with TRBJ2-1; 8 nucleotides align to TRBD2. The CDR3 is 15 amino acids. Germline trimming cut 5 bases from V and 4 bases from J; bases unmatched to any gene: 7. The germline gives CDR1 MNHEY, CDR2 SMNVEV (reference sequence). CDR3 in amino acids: CASSLGTRVYNEQFF. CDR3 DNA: TGTGCCAGCAGTCTAGGGACTAGGGTATACAATGAGCAGTTCTTC.

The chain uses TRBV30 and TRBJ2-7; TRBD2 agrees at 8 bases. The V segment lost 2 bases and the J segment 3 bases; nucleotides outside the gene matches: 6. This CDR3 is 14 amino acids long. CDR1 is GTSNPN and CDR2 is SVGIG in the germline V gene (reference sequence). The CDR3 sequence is CAWSLRGDYYEQYF. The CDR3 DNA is TGTGCCTGGAGTTTGCGGGGGGACTACTACGAGCAGTACTTC.

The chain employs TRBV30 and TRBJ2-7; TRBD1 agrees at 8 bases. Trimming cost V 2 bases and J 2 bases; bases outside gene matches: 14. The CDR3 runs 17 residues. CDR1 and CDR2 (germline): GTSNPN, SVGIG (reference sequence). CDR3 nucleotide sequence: TGTGCCTGGAGTTACAATCAGGGACAGGCCCTCACCTACGAGCAGTACTTC. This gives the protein CAWSYNQGQALTYEQYF.

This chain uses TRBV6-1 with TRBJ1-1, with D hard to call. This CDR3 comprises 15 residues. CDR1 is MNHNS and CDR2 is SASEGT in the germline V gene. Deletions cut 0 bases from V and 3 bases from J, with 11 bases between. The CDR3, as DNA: TGTGCCAGCAGTGAAGCCCGGGGTATGGACACTGAAGCTTTCTTT. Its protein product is CASSEARGMDTEAFF.

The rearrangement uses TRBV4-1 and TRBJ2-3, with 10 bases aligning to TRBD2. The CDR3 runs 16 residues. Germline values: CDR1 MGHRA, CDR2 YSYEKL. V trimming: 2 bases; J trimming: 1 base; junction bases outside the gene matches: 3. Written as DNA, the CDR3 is TGCGCCAGCAGCCAAAGAAGCGGGAGGGGCACAGATACGCAGTATTTT. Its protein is CASSQRSGRGTDTQYF.

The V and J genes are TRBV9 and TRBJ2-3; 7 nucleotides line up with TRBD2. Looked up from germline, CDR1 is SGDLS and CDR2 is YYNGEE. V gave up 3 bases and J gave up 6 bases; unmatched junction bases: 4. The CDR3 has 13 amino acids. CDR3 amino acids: CASSARGRDTQYF. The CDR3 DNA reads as TGTGCCAGCAGCGCGCGGGGGAGGGATACGCAGTATTTT.

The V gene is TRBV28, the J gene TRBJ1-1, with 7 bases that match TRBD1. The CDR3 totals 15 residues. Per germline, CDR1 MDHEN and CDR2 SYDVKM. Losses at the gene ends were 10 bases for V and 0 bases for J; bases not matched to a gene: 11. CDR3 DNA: TGTGCCACCACCCGACGACAGGGCCTGAACACTGAAGCTTTCTTT. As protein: CATTRRQGLNTEAFF.

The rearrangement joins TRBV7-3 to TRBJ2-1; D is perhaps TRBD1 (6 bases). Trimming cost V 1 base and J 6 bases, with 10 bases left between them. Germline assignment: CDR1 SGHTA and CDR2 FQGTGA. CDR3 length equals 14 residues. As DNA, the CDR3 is TGTGCCAGCAGCTTAATAGGCAGGGGCAATGAGCAGTTCTTC. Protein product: CASSLIGRGNEQFF.

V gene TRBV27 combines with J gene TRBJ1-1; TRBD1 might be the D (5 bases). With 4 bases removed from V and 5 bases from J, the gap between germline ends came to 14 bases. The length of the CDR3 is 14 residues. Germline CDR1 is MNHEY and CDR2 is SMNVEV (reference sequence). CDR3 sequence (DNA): TGTGCCAGCAGTTCAAGGGGAATGGGTACTGAAGCTTTCTTT. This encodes CASSSRGMGTEAFF.

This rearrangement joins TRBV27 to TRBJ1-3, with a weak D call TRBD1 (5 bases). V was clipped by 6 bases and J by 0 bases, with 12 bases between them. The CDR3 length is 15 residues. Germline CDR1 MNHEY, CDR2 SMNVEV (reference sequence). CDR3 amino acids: CASSRRGTSGNTIYF. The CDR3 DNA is TGTGCCAGCAGCAGGCGGGGGACCTCTGGAAACACCATATATTTT.

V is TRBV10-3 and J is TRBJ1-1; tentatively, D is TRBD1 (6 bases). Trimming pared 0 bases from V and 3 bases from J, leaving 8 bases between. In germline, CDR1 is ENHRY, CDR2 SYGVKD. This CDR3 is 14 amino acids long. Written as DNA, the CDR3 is TGTGCCATCAGTGAGTCCTCAGGGGACACTGAAGCTTTCTTT. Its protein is CAISESSGDTEAFF.

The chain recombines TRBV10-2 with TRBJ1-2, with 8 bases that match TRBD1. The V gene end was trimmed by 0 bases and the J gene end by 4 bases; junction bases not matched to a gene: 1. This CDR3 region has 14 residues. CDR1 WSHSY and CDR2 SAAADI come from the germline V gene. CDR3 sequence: CASSESGQGYGYTF. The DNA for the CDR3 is TGCGCCAGCAGTGAGTCTGGACAGGGCTATGGCTACACCTTC.

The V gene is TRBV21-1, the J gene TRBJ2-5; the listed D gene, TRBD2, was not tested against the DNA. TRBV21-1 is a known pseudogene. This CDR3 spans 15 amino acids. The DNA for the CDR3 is TGTGCCAGCCGAGGGGTGCGGGGGCCATCAGAGACCCAGTACTTC. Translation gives CASRGVRGPSETQYF.

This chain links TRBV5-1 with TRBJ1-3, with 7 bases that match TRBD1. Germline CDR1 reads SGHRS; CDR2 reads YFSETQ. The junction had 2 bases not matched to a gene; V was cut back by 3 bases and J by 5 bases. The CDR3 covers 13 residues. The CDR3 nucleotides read TGCGCCAGCAGCTGGGGACAGCGAAACACCATATATTTT. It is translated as CASSWGQRNTIYF.

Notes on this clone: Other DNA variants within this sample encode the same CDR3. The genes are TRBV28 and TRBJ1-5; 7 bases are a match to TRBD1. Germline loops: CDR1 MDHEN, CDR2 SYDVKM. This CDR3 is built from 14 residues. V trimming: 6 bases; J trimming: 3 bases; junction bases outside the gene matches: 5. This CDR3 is CASRETGSNQPQHF. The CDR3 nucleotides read TGTGCCAGCAGAGAGACAGGGTCCAATCAGCCCCAGCATTTT.

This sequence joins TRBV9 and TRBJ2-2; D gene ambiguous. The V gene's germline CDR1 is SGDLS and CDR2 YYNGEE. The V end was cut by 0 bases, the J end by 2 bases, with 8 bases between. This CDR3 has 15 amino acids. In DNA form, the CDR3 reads TGTGCCAGCAGCGTAGTTTCAGAAAACACCGGGGAGCTGTTTTTT. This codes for CASSVVSENTGELFF.

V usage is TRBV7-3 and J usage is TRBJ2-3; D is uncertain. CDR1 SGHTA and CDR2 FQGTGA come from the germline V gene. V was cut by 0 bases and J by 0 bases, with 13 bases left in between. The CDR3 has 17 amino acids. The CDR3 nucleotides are TGTGCCAGCAGCTTAACCGGTGTAGCACGAAGCACAGATACGCAGTATTTT. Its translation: CASSLTGVARSTDTQYF.

The CDR3 reads CASSLKPGQGAYEQYF. The CDR3 DNA sequence: TGCGCCAGCAGCCTCAAACCGGGACAGGGGGCCTACGAGCAGTACTTC. The rearrangement joins TRBV4-1 to TRBJ2-7, with 11 bases matching TRBD1. The ends lost 4 bases at V and 2 bases at J; junction bases unmatched: 7. The CDR3 runs 16 residues. CDR1 is MGHRA and CDR2 is YSYEKL in the germline V gene.

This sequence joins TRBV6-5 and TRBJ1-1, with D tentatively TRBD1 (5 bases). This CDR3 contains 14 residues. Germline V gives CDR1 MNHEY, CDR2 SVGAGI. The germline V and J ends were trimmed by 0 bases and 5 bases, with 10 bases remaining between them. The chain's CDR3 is CASSYSQGRTEAFF. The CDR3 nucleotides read TGTGCCAGCAGTTACTCGCAGGGTCGGACTGAAGCTTTCTTT.

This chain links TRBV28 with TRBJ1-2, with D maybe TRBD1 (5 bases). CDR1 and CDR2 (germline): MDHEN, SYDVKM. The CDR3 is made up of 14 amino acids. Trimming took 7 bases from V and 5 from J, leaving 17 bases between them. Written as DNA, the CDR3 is TGTGCCAGCACCGGTAGGGAAGGGGCGTATGGCTACACCTTC. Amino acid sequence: CASTGREGAYGYTF.

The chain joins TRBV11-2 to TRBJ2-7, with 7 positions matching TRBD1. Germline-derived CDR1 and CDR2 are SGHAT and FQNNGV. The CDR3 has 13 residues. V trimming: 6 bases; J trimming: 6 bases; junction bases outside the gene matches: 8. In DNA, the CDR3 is TGTGCCAGCAGGCCGACAGGGTCCGGCGAGCAGTACTTC. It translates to CASRPTGSGEQYF.

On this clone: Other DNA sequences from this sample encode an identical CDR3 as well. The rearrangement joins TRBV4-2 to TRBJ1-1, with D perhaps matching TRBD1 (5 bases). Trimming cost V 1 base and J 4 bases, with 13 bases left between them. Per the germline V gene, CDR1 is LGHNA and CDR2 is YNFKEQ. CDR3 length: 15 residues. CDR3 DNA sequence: TGTGCCAGCAGCCAAGGCCATGGGGGGACCACTGAAGCTTTCTTT. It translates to CASSQGHGGTTEAFF.

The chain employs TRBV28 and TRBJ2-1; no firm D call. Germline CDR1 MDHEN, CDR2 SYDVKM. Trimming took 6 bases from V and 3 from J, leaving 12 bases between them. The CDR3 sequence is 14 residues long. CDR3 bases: TGTGCCAGCAGCGGCGGTACTTACTACAATGAGCAGTTCTTC. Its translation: CASSGGTYYNEQFF.

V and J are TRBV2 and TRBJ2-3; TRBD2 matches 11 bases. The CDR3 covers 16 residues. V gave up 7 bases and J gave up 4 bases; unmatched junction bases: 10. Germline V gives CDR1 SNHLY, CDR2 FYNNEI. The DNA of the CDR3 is TGTGCCAGCAAAGATTTAGCGGGGGGGCCGCCAGATACGCAGTATTTT. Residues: CASKDLAGGPPDTQYF.